Given below is one T cell receptor gamma chain in context. What this receptor recognizes is not known. Relative to the germline gene, one junction end is altered; a read error may explain this. The library was produced with multiplex PCR. These reads were obtained on an Ion Torrent PGM. TRG repertoires were amplified from roughly 0.2 ug of biopsy DNA using the LymphoTrack kit, whose primers carry Illumina adapters. After purification with AMPure XP beads and quantification on a 2100 Bioanalyzer, the TRG amplicons were pooled in equimolar amounts. Sequencing of TRG libraries was performed on an Ion PGM instrument. In the original analysis: Reads in which more than 10% of nucleotides fell below the per-patient third-quartile quality score were removed with FastX. IMGT/HighV-QUEST was used to align the reads, assigning V, D and J genes, identifying CDR3 regions and assessing functionality. Sequences were converted to amino acids, and every sequence predicted to be non-functional was removed. The CDR3s were broken into kmers both with and without positional annotation, PCA was run on the kmer frequencies, and the samples were clustered using every one of the 1023 combinations of PCs 1-10. Classification was validated by leave-one-out cross-validation, re-optimising parameters on the remaining samples each time. Shannon diversity was calculated using the vegan R package from repeated random subsamples equal to the lowest read count. Public reads were reanalyzed in TCRdb with CATT, and rows carrying the same DNA were merged afterwards. TCRdb, not the original authors, processed these V and J calls. The sample table contains some 1,000 gamma-chain clones; only one count was recorded for about 52% of them. Over 9% of the sample goes to the ten largest clones.

The sample belongs to a study of intestinal T cells in coeliac disease (TCRdb year 2020). Study-level background: Coeliac patients were much younger than controls, with mean ages of approximately 16.0 versus 55 years in the TRG cohort. In the TCR-delta (TRD) cohort, there were duodenal biopsies from some 10 coeliac disease patients and some 10 non-coeliac controls. A second, larger TCR-gamma (TRG) cohort included duodenal biopsies from approximately 35 coeliac disease patients and about 22 non-coeliac controls.

For each case, genomic DNA was isolated from ten 5-um FFPE scrolls with the QIAamp DNA FFPE tissue kit. Classification of coeliac disease based on the TCR repertoire was tested using fully anonymised formalin-fixed paraffin-embedded duodenal biopsies that were surplus to diagnostic needs. Reading the germline V gene gives CDR1 VENAVY and CDR2 YDSYNSRV. Measured from the cysteine to the phenylalanine, the CDR3 is 16 residues long. Kept here is only the CDR3 DNA, which spans 48 bases and is read in frame from base 1. Paper-wide results and their limitations: Repeated CDR3 amino acid sequences could not be distinguished from PCR duplicates. FFPE-derived DNA was found to be relatively degraded, and loss of a proportion of TCR sequences in each sample was likely caused by this degradation. Clustering based on TRG put 51 of 54 biopsies (roughly 94%) in the right class, and the reported leave-one-out accuracy was about 87%. Coeliac and control groups differed significantly in age, although an age-split analysis did not yield significant classification. All 22 biopsies in training were correctly classified by TRD kmer-based clustering, and a leave-one-out accuracy of 91% was reported.

The chain joins TRGV8 to TRGJP2. The receptor comes from a human donor with celiac disease. Sequenced sample: a duodenal biopsy. Read as DNA, the sequence is TGCGCCGACCTGGCAACCACAAGAGATAGTGATTGGATCAAGACGTTT. Protein translation: CADLATTRDSDWIKTF.